These 27 T cell receptor beta chains originate from one sample sequenced in a study of technical replicates of blood from several donors. TCRdb's table, derived via immunoSEQ multiplex PCR, lists solely in-frame clones and lacks some. The sample lists about 16,000 clones, about 83% occurring once. The sample comprised PBMCs. The source of these receptors is a human donor in good health.

The V gene is TRBV7-9, the J gene TRBJ2-7; 7 bases fit TRBD1. Trimming took 5 bases from V and 4 from J; bases not matched to a gene: 11. Germline loops: CDR1 SEHNR, CDR2 FQNEAQ (reference sequence). This CDR3 is 15 amino acids long. Here the CDR3 reads CASSTRTGRPYEQYF. The CDR3 DNA is TGTGCCAGCAGCACCAGGACAGGACGACCATACGAGCAGTACTTC.

The chain is built from TRBV4-1 and TRBJ2-3; 9 bases match TRBD1. This CDR3 contains 18 residues. J was trimmed by 5 bases and V by 0 bases; bases with no gene match: 12. Per the germline V gene, CDR1 is MGHRA and CDR2 is YSYEKL. The CDR3 spells CASSQDLGQGVLLDTQYF. CDR3 bases: TGCGCCAGCAGCCAAGATCTGGGACAGGGAGTGTTATTAGATACGCAGTATTTT.

The chain couples TRBV2 to TRBJ2-3, with 7 bases aligning to TRBD1. The CDR3 sequence is 15 residues long. Germline loops: CDR1 SNHLY, CDR2 FYNNEI. J lost 2 bases, V lost 3 bases, and 5 bases had no gene match. Here the CDR3 reads CASSEGQTITDTQYF. The CDR3 bases are TGTGCCAGCAGTGAGGGACAGACCATCACAGATACGCAGTATTTT.

The chain uses TRBV7-9 and TRBJ2-3; 10 bases agree with TRBD1. This CDR3 is built from 17 residues. Per the germline V gene, CDR1 is SEHNR and CDR2 is FQNEAQ (reference sequence). V trimming: 2 bases; J trimming: 2 bases; junction bases outside the gene matches: 7. The CDR3 DNA sequence: TGTGCCAGCAGCTTAACCCTGACAGGGGGCCCCACAGATACGCAGTATTTT. It is translated as CASSLTLTGGPTDTQYF.

The genes are TRBV6-5 and TRBJ1-2; TRBD1 agrees at 9 bases. This CDR3 has 16 amino acids. After removal of 3 bases from V and 8 bases from J, the junction contained 13 bases not matched to a gene. Germline CDR1 reads MNHEY; CDR2 reads SVGAGI. The CDR3 region has the DNA TGTGCCAGCAGTTATGTCCCGGGACAGGGTCCGGGAGGCTACACCTTC. It is translated as CASSYVPGQGPGGYTF.

The chain joins TRBV6-1 to TRBJ2-1, with D hard to call. Per germline, CDR1 MNHNS and CDR2 SASEGT. This CDR3 is 13 amino acids long. Trimming left V 6 bases short and J 4 bases short, with 10 bases between. The chain's CDR3 is CASRSPPYNEQFF. As DNA, the CDR3 is TGTGCCAGCAGGAGCCCCCCTTACAATGAGCAGTTCTTC.

The CDR3 loop is CASSLEPGQITDTQYF. The CDR3 region has the DNA TGTGCCAGCAGCTTAGAACCGGGACAGATCACAGATACGCAGTATTTT. The gene calls are TRBV7-6 and TRBJ2-3; TRBD1 agrees at 7 bases. Germline V gene lookup returns CDR1 SGHVS and CDR2 FNYEAQ. The CDR3 is made up of 16 amino acids. J gave up 2 bases and V 1 base, and 6 bases lay outside the gene matches.

The sample holds one count of this clone. The chain combines TRBV7-9 with TRBJ2-7; a weak D match, TRBD1 (5 bases). The germline gives CDR1 SEHNR, CDR2 FQNEAQ (reference sequence). V dropped 5 bases and J dropped 2 bases, with 7 bases sitting between them. The CDR3 is 12 residues long. DNA of the CDR3: TGTGCCAGCAGCGAGACAGCCTACGAGCAGTACTTC. Amino acids: CASSETAYEQYF.

The chain carries TRBV5-1 and TRBJ2-5, with 7 nucleotides matching TRBD2. This CDR3 is built from 13 residues. CDR1 and CDR2 (germline): SGHRS, YFSETQ. Losses at the gene ends were 0 bases for V and 5 bases for J; bases not matched to a gene: 1. CDR3 coding DNA: TGCGCCAGCAGCTTGGATAGCGGGGAGACCCAGTACTTC. Its translation: CASSLDSGETQYF.

This rearrangement joins TRBV7-3 to TRBJ2-5; 10 bases line up with TRBD2. CDR1 and CDR2 from the germline V gene are SGHTA and FQGTGA. J lost 1 base, V lost 4 bases, and 9 bases had no gene match. CDR3 size: 17 residues. DNA for the CDR3: TGTGCCAGCAGCTCAGGATTAGCGGGAGGCCCCCAAGAGACCCAGTACTTC. Protein product: CASSSGLAGGPQETQYF.

The chain uses TRBV27 and TRBJ1-3; 7 bases are shared with TRBD1. The germline V gene has CDR1 MNHEY and CDR2 SMNVEV (reference sequence). This CDR3 is built from 14 residues. The J segment lost 2 bases and the V segment lost 6 bases, leaving 4 bases of the junction unmatched. DNA of the CDR3: TGTGCCAGCAGATCTACAGGGGCTGGAAACACCATATATTTT. Translating gives CASRSTGAGNTIYF.

This clone was counted between two and nine times. The rearrangement links TRBV2 to TRBJ2-1, with TRBD2 matching over 7 bases. This CDR3 has 15 amino acids. The germline V gene encodes CDR1 SNHLY and CDR2 FYNNEI. Trimming removed 2 bases from V and 5 bases from J; junction bases left unmatched: 6. The CDR3 sequence: CASSEPGGVHNEQFF. For the CDR3, the DNA is TGTGCCAGCAGTGAACCGGGGGGAGTCCACAATGAGCAGTTCTTC.

The genes are TRBV27 and TRBJ2-1; a possible D gene is TRBD1 (6 bases). From germline, CDR1 is MNHEY and CDR2 SMNVEV (reference sequence). The V and J ends lost 5 bases and 7 bases respectively, with 18 bases between them. The CDR3 has 15 amino acids. CDR3 amino acids: CASSSPGHPLNEQFF. In nucleotides, the CDR3 is TGTGCCAGCAGTAGTCCGGGACACCCTCTGAATGAGCAGTTCTTC.

V usage is TRBV4-2 and J usage is TRBJ2-1, with 8 bases identical to TRBD2. Trimming at V came to 0 bases and at J to 4 bases, leaving 5 bases not matched to a gene. CDR1 is LGHNA, CDR2 YNFKEQ, per germline. This CDR3 is 16 amino acids long. The CDR3 DNA follows: TGTGCCAGCAGCCAAGAACTTAGCGGGAAGTACAATGAGCAGTTCTTC. This gives the protein CASSQELSGKYNEQFF.

This clone was observed a single time. V and J are TRBV6-1 and TRBJ1-5; no reliable D call. The germline V and J ends were trimmed by 1 base and 7 bases, with 20 bases remaining between them. The CDR3 runs 17 residues. Germline V gene sequence: CDR1 MNHNS, CDR2 SASEGT. The CDR3 spells CASSEDGGSSFLQPQHF. As DNA, the CDR3 is TGTGCCAGCAGTGAAGACGGCGGCAGTTCCTTTCTCCAGCCCCAGCATTTT.

The chain links TRBV28 to TRBJ1-2, with TRBD1 identical over 11 bases. CDR3 length: 15 residues. Trimming took 2 bases from V and 4 from J; bases not matched to a gene: 3. Germline CDR1 is MDHEN and CDR2 is SYDVKM. CDR3 sequence reads: CASSLGTGGVYGYTF. CDR3 bases: TGTGCCAGCAGTTTAGGGACAGGGGGGGTCTATGGCTACACCTTC.

The CDR3 spells CATQREGEDYEQYF. CDR3 coding DNA: TGTGCCACCCAAAGGGAGGGCGAGGACTACGAGCAGTACTTC. The V and J genes are TRBV7-9 and TRBJ2-7; 7 nucleotides match TRBD2. The CDR3 runs 14 residues. In germline, CDR1 is SEHNR, CDR2 FQNEAQ (reference sequence). V lost 10 bases and J lost 3; bases outside the gene matches: 12.

The chain carries TRBV18 and TRBJ2-7; TRBD2 matches 8 bases. The germline gives CDR1 KGHSH, CDR2 LQKENI. The CDR3 runs to 14 residues. The V segment lost 4 bases and the J segment 5 bases; nucleotides outside the gene matches: 7. As DNA, the CDR3 is TGTGCCAGCTCACTAGCGGGAACCGGAGACGAGCAGTACTTC. Translated: CASSLAGTGDEQYF.

The rearrangement joins TRBV5-8 to TRBJ2-1; 10 bases agree with TRBD1. CDR1 and CDR2 (germline): SGHTS, YDEGEE. This CDR3 spans 16 amino acids. V was clipped by 3 bases and J by 5 bases; unmatched bases: 8. CDR3 amino acids: CASSSGDRGFDNEQFF. CDR3 bases: TGTGCCAGCAGCTCGGGGGACAGGGGTTTTGACAATGAGCAGTTCTTC.

The chain has TRBV27 and TRBJ2-1, with 14 positions matching TRBD2. With 6 bases clipped from V and 4 bases from J, the junction kept 5 bases outside the gene matches. The CDR3 extends over 16 amino acids. The germline V gene has CDR1 MNHEY and CDR2 SMNVEV (reference sequence). Here the CDR3 reads CASSPGTSGSYNEQFF. The CDR3 coding sequence is TGTGCCAGCAGCCCGGGGACTAGCGGGAGTTACAATGAGCAGTTCTTC.

This clone was detected a few times. The CDR3 is CASSPHGGQSGNTIYF. CDR3 bases: TGTGCCAGCAGCCCCCATGGGGGCCAATCTGGAAACACCATATATTTT. This sequence joins TRBV7-9 and TRBJ1-3; possible D gene TRBD1, 6 bases. V was clipped by 5 bases and J by 1 base, with 15 bases between them. Per the germline V gene, CDR1 is SEHNR and CDR2 is FQNEAQ (reference sequence). This CDR3 has 16 amino acids.

The chain combines TRBV27 with TRBJ1-2; no definite D call. CDR3 length: 14 residues. Between the trimmed V and J ends, which lost 4 bases and 2 bases, there was a span of 11 bases. Looked up from germline, CDR1 is MNHEY and CDR2 is SMNVEV (reference sequence). CDR3 in DNA: TGTGCCAGCAGTTCGTCAATCAGGAACTATGGCTACACCTTC. Amino acid sequence: CASSSSIRNYGYTF.

Sample share makes this clone medium-sized. V usage is TRBV19 and J usage is TRBJ2-1; TRBD2 matches at 10 bases. The ends lost 1 base at V and 6 bases at J; junction bases unmatched: 9. Germline V gives CDR1 LNHDA, CDR2 SQIVND (reference sequence). This CDR3 is built from 17 residues. CDR3 DNA: TGTGCCAGTAGTATAGCTAGCGGGGGCTCGGGAGGCAATGAGCAGTTCTTC. This codes for CASSIASGGSGGNEQFF.

The genes are TRBV7-6 and TRBJ2-2, with 11 bases that match TRBD1. Germline V gene lookup returns CDR1 SGHVS and CDR2 FNYEAQ. Trimming at V came to 5 bases and at J to 7 bases, leaving 6 bases not matched to a gene. The CDR3 runs to 15 residues. The CDR3 spells CASSPGQGGGGELFF. CDR3 nucleotides: TGTGCCAGCAGCCCGGGACAGGGGGGAGGCGGGGAGCTGTTTTTT.

The V call is TRBV2, the J call TRBJ1-1; tentatively, D is TRBD1 (5 bases). V lost 6 bases to trimming and J lost 3 bases, with 11 bases between them. The CDR3 is 13 amino acids. Germline loops: CDR1 SNHLY, CDR2 FYNNEI. The CDR3: CASRGHPDTEAFF. The CDR3 nucleotides read TGTGCCAGCAGAGGACATCCAGACACTGAAGCTTTCTTT.

V usage is TRBV7-2 and J usage is TRBJ2-1; 10 nucleotides match TRBD2. Germline V gene lookup returns CDR1 SGHTA and CDR2 FQGNSA. The CDR3 length is 17 residues. The J segment lost 4 bases and the V segment lost 2 bases, leaving 8 bases of the junction unmatched. DNA for the CDR3: TGTGCCAGCAGCTTATCGGTAGCGGGAGGAATATACAATGAGCAGTTCTTC. It yields the protein CASSLSVAGGIYNEQFF.

This clone was counted between two and nine times. The genes are TRBV2 and TRBJ2-1, with 10 bases aligning to TRBD1. The CDR3 covers 16 residues. Germline CDR1 SNHLY, CDR2 FYNNEI. With 7 bases clipped from V and 7 bases from J, the junction kept 13 bases outside the gene matches. The CDR3 is CASIAFPGTGENEQFF. CDR3 nucleotides: TGTGCCAGCATTGCATTTCCCGGGACAGGGGAAAATGAGCAGTTCTTC.